Shown below are 28 T cell receptor beta chains from a single sample sequenced in a study of blood T cell repertoires in COVID-19. TCRdb's table, derived via immunoSEQ multiplex PCR, lists solely in-frame clones and lacks some. Of about 200,000 clones listed, about 88% were seen once; the top ten hold 3% to 3.5%. The specimen was peripheral blood. These TCRs come from a man between 60 and 75 years old with acute or convalescent COVID-19.

The gene calls are TRBV7-6 and TRBJ2-1, with 7 positions matching TRBD2. Germline values: CDR1 SGHVS, CDR2 FNYEAQ. J lost 9 bases, V lost 4 bases, and 15 bases had no gene match. The CDR3 contains 16 residues. The DNA of the CDR3 is TGTGCCAGCAGCTCCCCCCGGGACCTCCGCGGGGGTGAGCAGTTCTTC. Translation: CASSSPRDLRGGEQFF.

The rearrangement links TRBV6-5 to TRBJ2-3; possible D gene TRBD2, 5 bases. The CDR3 covers 15 residues. V shed 0 bases and J shed 2 bases, with 9 bases lying between them. Looked up from germline, CDR1 is MNHEY and CDR2 is SVGAGI. In DNA, the CDR3 is TGTGCCAGCAGTTACTCGCTTGACTACACAGATACGCAGTATTTT. Its translation is CASSYSLDYTDTQYF.

As DNA, the CDR3 is TGTGCCAGCAGAGAAAGGGGACAGGGGACATTATGGAATGAGCAGTTCTTC. This gives the protein CASRERGQGTLWNEQFF. This chain connects TRBV6-1 to TRBJ2-1; TRBD1 agrees at 10 bases. CDR3 length equals 17 residues. V gave up 6 bases and J gave up 7 bases; unmatched junction bases: 15. Germline loops: CDR1 MNHNS, CDR2 SASEGT.

The rearrangement joins TRBV7-3 to TRBJ2-1; the D gene is possibly TRBD2 (6 bases). CDR1 and CDR2 from the germline V gene are SGHTA and FQGTGA. This CDR3 has 14 amino acids. V dropped 5 bases and J dropped 4 bases, with 12 bases sitting between them. The CDR3 DNA reads TGTGCCAGCAGCCCGGGGGTTGCGTACAATGAGCAGTTCTTC. Protein product: CASSPGVAYNEQFF.

V gene TRBV9 combines with J gene TRBJ2-5; 7 positions agree with TRBD1. J lost 1 base, V lost 0 bases, and 6 bases had no gene match. The CDR3 has 16 residues. Per the germline V gene, CDR1 is SGDLS and CDR2 is YYNGEE. CDR3 nucleotides: TGTGCCAGCAGCGTAGGGGGCCGGGACAGCCAAGAGACCCAGTACTTC. It yields the protein CASSVGGRDSQETQYF. Drawing the rest from reference TRBV9 and TRBJ2-5, the complete variable domain is DSGVTQTPKHLITATGQRVTLRCSPRSGDLSVYWYQQSLDQGLQFLIQYYNGEERAKGNILERFSAQQFPDLHSELNLSSLELGDSALYFCASSVGGRDSQETQYFGPGTRLLVL.

The V and J genes are TRBV6-6 and TRBJ2-2; D is ambiguous. The ends were cut back, 0 bases at V and 3 bases at J, with 5 bases in the middle. Germline loops: CDR1 MNHNY, CDR2 SVGAGI (reference sequence). The CDR3 contains 14 residues. The CDR3 region has the DNA TGTGCCAGCAGTTACTCGCCGGACACCGGGGAGCTGTTTTTT. It codes for CASSYSPDTGELFF.

The chain joins TRBV7-8 to TRBJ2-1; 9 nucleotides align to TRBD1. V was clipped by 1 base and J by 9 bases; unmatched bases: 19. Per the germline V gene, CDR1 is SGHVS and CDR2 is FQNEAQ. CDR3 size: 19 residues. CDR3 in amino acids: CASSLVGRGQGGGNGEQFF. The CDR3 DNA reads TGTGCCAGCAGCTTAGTGGGGAGGGGACAGGGTGGAGGAAACGGTGAGCAGTTCTTC.

V is TRBV18 and J is TRBJ1-2, with TRBD1 matching 7 bases. V gave up 3 bases and J gave up 4 bases; unmatched junction bases: 8. The CDR3 loop spans 15 amino acids. The germline gives CDR1 KGHSH, CDR2 LQKENI. CDR3 DNA: TGTGCCAGCTCACCGGTTCCGGGACAGCCCTATGGCTACACCTTC. It codes for CASSPVPGQPYGYTF.

The chain carries TRBV15 and TRBJ1-3, with a weak D call TRBD1 (5 bases). Per the germline V gene, CDR1 is LNHNV and CDR2 is YYDKDF (reference sequence). V gave up 8 bases and J gave up 0 bases, with 14 bases separating them. The CDR3 runs to 15 residues. This CDR3 reads CATGERDDSGNTIYF. The CDR3 nucleotides are TGTGCCACCGGAGAGCGGGACGACTCTGGAAACACCATATATTTT.

The chain uses TRBV5-6 and TRBJ1-3; D is uncertain. Between the trimmed V and J ends, which lost 0 bases and 7 bases, there was a span of 20 bases. Germline CDR1 reads SGHDT; CDR2 reads YYEEEE. This CDR3 has 17 residues. In DNA, the CDR3 is TGTGCCAGCAGCTTGGATCGTGCGGGGAGTAGGGTGAACACCATATATTTT. This sequence encodes CASSLDRAGSRVNTIYF.

A few counts support this clone. The V call is TRBV27, the J call TRBJ1-1, with 7 bases matching TRBD1. The junction had 15 bases not matched to a gene; V was cut back by 5 bases and J by 6 bases. The CDR3 contains 16 residues. Germline V lookup: CDR1 MNHEY, CDR2 SMNVEV (reference sequence). The CDR3 sequence: CASSPTSTGRKAEAFF. The CDR3 DNA follows: TGTGCCAGCAGTCCGACCTCGACAGGGAGAAAGGCTGAAGCTTTCTTT.

This clone showed up just a few times. The chain employs TRBV7-2 and TRBJ1-5; 7 bases are shared with TRBD1. This CDR3 comprises 14 residues. V shed 5 bases, J shed 7 bases, and the junction held 8 bases outside the gene matches. CDR1 is SGHTA and CDR2 is FQGNSA in the germline V gene. The CDR3 protein is CASSITQGRQPQHF. CDR3 nucleotides: TGTGCCAGCAGCATAACACAGGGGAGGCAGCCCCAGCATTTT.

A few counts support this clone. V and J are TRBV2 and TRBJ2-4; D is possibly TRBD2 (6 bases). The CDR3 has 13 residues. V was clipped by 9 bases and J by 6 bases, with 15 bases between them. Germline-derived CDR1 and CDR2 are SNHLY and FYNNEI. The DNA for the CDR3 is TGTGCCAGTCAACAGGCGGGGACAAACATTCAGTACTTC. Protein sequence: CASQQAGTNIQYF.

V gene TRBV19 combines with J gene TRBJ2-7; TRBD2 agrees at 8 bases. The ends lost 11 bases at V and 2 bases at J; junction bases unmatched: 11. The CDR3 has 14 residues. Germline lookup yields CDR1 LNHDA and CDR2 SQIVND (reference sequence). The CDR3 sequence: CAASSGGAPYEQYF. Written as DNA, the CDR3 is TGTGCCGCCTCGTCGGGAGGGGCGCCCTACGAGCAGTACTTC. The variable domain in full, completed from reference TRBV19 and TRBJ2-7, reads DGGITQSPKYLFRKEGQNVTLSCEQNLNHDAMYWYRQDPGQGLRLIYYSQIVNDFQKGDIAEGYSVSREKKESFPLTVTSAQKNPTAFYLCAASSGGAPYEQYFGPGTRLTVT.

For the CDR3, the DNA is TGCAGTGCTAGTAGGGGCATGTACCAAGAGACCCAGTACTTC. Encoded protein: CSASRGMYQETQYF. V and J are TRBV20-1 and TRBJ2-5; a weak D match, TRBD1 (5 bases). CDR3 length: 14 residues. Germline values: CDR1 DFQATT, CDR2 SNEGSKA (reference sequence). V was trimmed by 3 bases and J by 0 bases, leaving 11 bases between them.

The chain's CDR3 is CASSLDTPVSGANVLTF. DNA for the CDR3: TGTGCCAGCTCACTGGACACCCCGGTCTCTGGGGCCAACGTCCTGACTTTC. V and J are TRBV18 and TRBJ2-6; D is possibly TRBD1 (5 bases). Germline CDR1 is KGHSH and CDR2 is LQKENI. V was cut by 4 bases and J by 0 bases, with 13 bases left in between. The CDR3 totals 17 residues.

The rearrangement joins TRBV5-4 to TRBJ1-1, with D possibly TRBD1 on 6 matching bases. Germline V gives CDR1 SGHNT, CDR2 YYREEE (reference sequence). The CDR3 runs 17 residues. Trimming shortened V by 0 bases and J by 1 base, and 16 bases separated the two germline ends. The CDR3 loop is CASSLEPSLQGNTEAFF. In DNA form, the CDR3 reads TGTGCCAGCAGCTTGGAGCCCTCCCTACAGGGGAACACTGAAGCTTTCTTT.

This sequence joins TRBV7-6 and TRBJ2-3, with 9 bases lining up with TRBD2. The CDR3 loop spans 17 amino acids. V shed 0 bases, J shed 2 bases, and the junction held 6 bases outside the gene matches. The germline V gene has CDR1 SGHVS and CDR2 FNYEAQ. DNA of the CDR3: TGTGCCAGCAGCTTAGCGCGGCGGGGGGGAACCACAGATACGCAGTATTTT. Protein product: CASSLARRGGTTDTQYF.

CDR3 DNA: TGCGCCAGCAGCTTTCCGGGGGAAGAGACCCAGTACTTC. Its protein is CASSFPGEETQYF. This chain joins TRBV5-1 and TRBJ2-5; a weak D match, TRBD2 (6 bases). V lost 2 bases, J lost 3 bases, and 8 bases lay in between. The CDR3 totals 13 residues. CDR1 is SGHRS and CDR2 is YFSETQ in the germline V gene.

This clone came up a few times. The chain uses TRBV2 and TRBJ2-4, with unresolved D. CDR3 length: 15 residues. Germline V gene data show CDR1 as SNHLY and CDR2 as FYNNEI. V was clipped by 7 bases and J by 0 bases, with 13 bases between them. CDR3 sequence (DNA): TGTGCCAGCATGGTTGAGGCACTAGCCAAAAACATTCAGTACTTC. It is translated as CASMVEALAKNIQYF.

The chain carries TRBV28 and TRBJ2-3, with TRBD1 as a possible D gene (6 bases). The CDR3 is 16 amino acids. Trimming cost V 7 bases and J 0 bases, with 17 bases left between them. Germline CDR1 reads MDHEN; CDR2 reads SYDVKM. The CDR3, as DNA: TGTGCCAGCACCCAGTCAGGGGCCTCTAGCACAGATACGCAGTATTTT. Encoded protein: CASTQSGASSTDTQYF.

This clone was counted only a few times. This chain uses TRBV5-8 with TRBJ1-1; D possibly corresponds to TRBD1 (5 bases). The CDR3 contains 14 residues. V dropped 0 bases and J dropped 10 bases, with 16 bases sitting between them. CDR1 is SGHTS and CDR2 is YDEGEE in the germline V gene. The CDR3 DNA is TGTGCCAGCAGCTTGGCTGCAGGGCTCTACGGAGCTTTCTTT. Translating it yields CASSLAAGLYGAFF.

The rearrangement links TRBV4-2 to TRBJ2-5; D not certain. V was clipped by 0 bases and J by 2 bases, with 7 bases between them. CDR3 length: 14 amino acids. Germline loops: CDR1 LGHNA, CDR2 YNFKEQ. DNA of the CDR3: TGTGCCAGCAGCCAAGATGCGACACAAGAGACCCAGTACTTC. Its protein is CASSQDATQETQYF.

The genes are TRBV7-9 and TRBJ2-1; TRBD2 might be the D (7 bases). CDR1 SEHNR and CDR2 FQNEAQ come from the germline V gene (reference sequence). CDR3 length equals 15 residues. V was trimmed by 4 bases and J by 4 bases, leaving 14 bases between them. The CDR3: CASSSGGTTYNEQFF. The CDR3 bases are TGTGCCAGCAGCTCCGGGGGGACAACTTACAATGAGCAGTTCTTC.

The rearrangement joins TRBV15 to TRBJ2-2, with 7 bases matching TRBD1. The CDR3 loop spans 16 amino acids. Trimming removed 5 bases from V and 1 base from J; junction bases left unmatched: 7. From germline, CDR1 is LNHNV and CDR2 YYDKDF (reference sequence). The CDR3 loop reads CATSRGTDQNTGELFF. CDR3 sequence (DNA): TGTGCCACCAGCCGAGGGACAGACCAGAACACCGGGGAGCTGTTTTTT.

CDR3 sequence: CASSFDRRKKLFF. Here the CDR3 DNA reads TGTGCCAGCAGTTTTGACAGGCGCAAAAAACTGTTTTTT. The rearrangement joins TRBV2 to TRBJ1-4, with a weak D call TRBD1 (6 bases). CDR1 and CDR2 (germline): SNHLY, FYNNEI. V lost 5 bases, J lost 9 bases, and 13 bases lay in between. This CDR3 region has 13 residues.

This clone showed up just a few times. DNA for the CDR3: TGTGCCAGCAGTGAATTATCAGCGGGGGGGCTCAATGAGCAGTTCTTC. It codes for CASSELSAGGLNEQFF. The chain uses TRBV2 and TRBJ2-1; 10 nucleotides agree with TRBD2. This CDR3 comprises 16 residues. The junction had 7 bases not matched to a gene; V was cut back by 2 bases and J by 6 bases. Germline CDR1 is SNHLY and CDR2 is FYNNEI. The whole variable domain, filled in from reference TRBV2 and TRBJ2-1, reads EPEVTQTPSHQVTQMGQEVILRCVPISNHLYFYWYRQILGQKVEFLVSFYNNEISEKSEIFDDQFSVERPDGSNFTLKIRSTKLEDSAMYFCASSELSAGGLNEQFFGPGTRLTVL.

As to this clone: The same CDR3 is also encoded by other DNA sequences in this sample. The chain links TRBV19 to TRBJ1-5; 8 bases fit TRBD1. CDR3 size: 14 residues. With 6 bases clipped from V and 1 base from J, the junction kept 2 bases outside the gene matches. Germline V gene sequence: CDR1 LNHDA, CDR2 SQIVND (reference sequence). The CDR3: CASSRTGSNQPQHF. CDR3 bases: TGTGCCAGTAGCAGGACAGGGAGCAATCAGCCCCAGCATTTT.